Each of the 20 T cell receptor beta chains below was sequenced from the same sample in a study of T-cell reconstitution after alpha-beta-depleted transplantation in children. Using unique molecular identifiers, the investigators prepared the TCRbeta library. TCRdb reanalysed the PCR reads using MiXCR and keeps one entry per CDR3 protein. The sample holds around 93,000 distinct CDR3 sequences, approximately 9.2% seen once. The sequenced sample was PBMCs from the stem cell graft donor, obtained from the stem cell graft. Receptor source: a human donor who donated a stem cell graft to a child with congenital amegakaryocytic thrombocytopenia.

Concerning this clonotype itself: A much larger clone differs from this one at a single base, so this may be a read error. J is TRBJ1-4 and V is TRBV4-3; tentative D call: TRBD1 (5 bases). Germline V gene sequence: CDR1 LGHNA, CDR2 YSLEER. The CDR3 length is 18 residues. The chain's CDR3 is CASSQELRGEGTNGKLFF. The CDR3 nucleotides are TGCGCCAGCAGCCAAGAATTACGGGGGGAGGGAACTAATGGAAAACTGTTTTTT.

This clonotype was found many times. The CDR3 DNA reads TGTGCCAGCAGCCGGGACCGGTATAGCTCCTACGAGCAGTACTTC. It specifies CASSRDRYSSYEQYF. V and J are TRBV5-4 and TRBJ2-7, with D possibly called TRBD1 or TRBD2 (5 bases each). Looked up from germline, CDR1 is SGHNT and CDR2 is YYREEE (reference sequence). The CDR3 length is 15 residues. V lost 4 bases and J 0 bases, leaving 14 bases between the germline ends.

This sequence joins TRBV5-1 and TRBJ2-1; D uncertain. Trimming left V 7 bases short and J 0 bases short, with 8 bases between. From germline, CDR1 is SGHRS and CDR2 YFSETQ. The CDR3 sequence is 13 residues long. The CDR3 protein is CASGEYSYNEQFF. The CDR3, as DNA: TGCGCCAGCGGGGAATACTCCTACAATGAGCAGTTCTTC.

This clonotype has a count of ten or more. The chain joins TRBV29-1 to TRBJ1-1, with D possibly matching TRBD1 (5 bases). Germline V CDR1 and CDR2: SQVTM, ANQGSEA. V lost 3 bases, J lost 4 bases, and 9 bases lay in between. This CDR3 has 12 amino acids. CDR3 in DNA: TGCAGCGTTGATAGGGGCCTCACTGAAGCTTTCTTT. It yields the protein CSVDRGLTEAFF. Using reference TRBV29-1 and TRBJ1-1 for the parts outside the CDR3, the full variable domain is SAVISQKPSRDICQRGTSLTIQCQVDSQVTMMFWYRQQPGQSLTLIATANQGSEATYESGFVIDKFPISRPNLTFSTLTVSNMSPEDSSIYLCSVDRGLTEAFFGQGTRLTVV.

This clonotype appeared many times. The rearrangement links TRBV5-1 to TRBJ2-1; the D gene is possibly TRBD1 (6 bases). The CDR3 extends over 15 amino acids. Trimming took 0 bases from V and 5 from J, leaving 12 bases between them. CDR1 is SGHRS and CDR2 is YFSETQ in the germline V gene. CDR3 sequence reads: CASSLGLQGDNEQFF. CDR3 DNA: TGCGCCAGCAGCTTGGGTTTACAGGGTGACAATGAGCAGTTCTTC.

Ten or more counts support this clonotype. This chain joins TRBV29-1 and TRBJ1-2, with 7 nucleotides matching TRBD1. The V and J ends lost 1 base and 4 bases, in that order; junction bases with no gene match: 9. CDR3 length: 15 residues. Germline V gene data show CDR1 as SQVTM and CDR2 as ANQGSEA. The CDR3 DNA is TGCAGCGTTGAAGGGACAGGTTACGGGGGCTATGGCTACACCTTC. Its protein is CSVEGTGYGGYGYTF.

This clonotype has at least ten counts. In DNA form, the CDR3 reads TGTGCCAGCAGCCAAGAAGGGCGGACTTCTCTTCACTATGGCTACACCTTC. Protein product: CASSQEGRTSLHYGYTF. V and J are TRBV14 and TRBJ1-2; D unresolved. V lost 0 bases to trimming and J lost 3 bases, with 17 bases between them. CDR3 length: 17 amino acids. Germline values: CDR1 SGHDN, CDR2 FVKESK.

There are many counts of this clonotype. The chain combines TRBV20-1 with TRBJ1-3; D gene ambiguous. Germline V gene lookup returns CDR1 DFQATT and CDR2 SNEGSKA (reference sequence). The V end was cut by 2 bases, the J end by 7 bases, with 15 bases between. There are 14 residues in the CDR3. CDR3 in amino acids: CSARRRPGENTIYF. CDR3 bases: TGCAGTGCTAGACGGAGGCCCGGCGAGAACACCATATATTTT.

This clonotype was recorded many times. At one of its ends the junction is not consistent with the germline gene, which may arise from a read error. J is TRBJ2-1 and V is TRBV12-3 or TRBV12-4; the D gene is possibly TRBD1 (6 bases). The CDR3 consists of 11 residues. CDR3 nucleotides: TGTGCCAGCAGTTTTGGGGGCTCCGCCGATTTC. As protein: CASSFGGSADF.

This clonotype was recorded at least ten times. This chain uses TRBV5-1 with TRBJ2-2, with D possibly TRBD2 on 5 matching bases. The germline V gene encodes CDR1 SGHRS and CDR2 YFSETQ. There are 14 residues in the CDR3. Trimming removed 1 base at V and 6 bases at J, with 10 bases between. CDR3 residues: CASSLTGGAGELFF. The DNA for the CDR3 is TGCGCCAGCAGCTTGACTGGAGGTGCCGGGGAGCTGTTTTTT.

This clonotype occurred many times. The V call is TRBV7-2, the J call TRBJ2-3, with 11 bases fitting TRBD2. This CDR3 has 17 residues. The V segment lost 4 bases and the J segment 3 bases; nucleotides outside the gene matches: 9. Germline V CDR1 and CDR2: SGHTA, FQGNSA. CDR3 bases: TGTGCCAGCAGCTCGTTAGCGGGGGGGCCGGGGACAGATACGCAGTATTTT. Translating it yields CASSSLAGGPGTDTQYF.

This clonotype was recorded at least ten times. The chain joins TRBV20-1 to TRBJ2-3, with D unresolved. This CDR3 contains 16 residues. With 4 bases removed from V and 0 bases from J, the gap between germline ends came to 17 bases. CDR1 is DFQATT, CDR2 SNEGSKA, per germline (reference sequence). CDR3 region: CSAIRTQFSSTDTQYF. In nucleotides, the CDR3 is TGCAGTGCTATTAGGACCCAGTTTTCTAGCACAGATACGCAGTATTTT.

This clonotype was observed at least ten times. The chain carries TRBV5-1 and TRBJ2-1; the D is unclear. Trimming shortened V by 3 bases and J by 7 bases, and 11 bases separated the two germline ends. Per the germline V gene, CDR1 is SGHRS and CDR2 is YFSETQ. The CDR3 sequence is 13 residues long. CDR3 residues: CASSYSPVNEQFF. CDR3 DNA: TGCGCCAGCAGCTATAGCCCAGTGAATGAGCAGTTCTTC.

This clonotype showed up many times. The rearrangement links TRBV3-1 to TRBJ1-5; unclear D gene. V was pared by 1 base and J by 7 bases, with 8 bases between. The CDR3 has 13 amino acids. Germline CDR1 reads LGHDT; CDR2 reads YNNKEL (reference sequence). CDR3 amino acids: CASSQGGSQPQHF. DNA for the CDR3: TGTGCCAGCAGCCAAGGAGGGTCCCAGCCCCAGCATTTT. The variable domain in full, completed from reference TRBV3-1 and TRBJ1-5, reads DTAVSQTPKYLVTQMGNDKSIKCEQNLGHDTMYWYKQDSKKFLKIMFSYNNKELIINETVPNRFSPKSPDKAHLNLHINSLELGDSAVYFCASSQGGSQPQHFGDGTRLSIL.

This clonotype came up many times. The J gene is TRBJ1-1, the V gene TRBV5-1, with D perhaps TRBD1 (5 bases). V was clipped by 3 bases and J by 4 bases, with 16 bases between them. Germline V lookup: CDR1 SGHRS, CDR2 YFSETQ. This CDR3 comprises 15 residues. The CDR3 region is CASSWNGGSFTEAFF. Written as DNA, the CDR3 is TGCGCCAGCAGCTGGAACGGGGGGAGCTTCACTGAAGCTTTCTTT.

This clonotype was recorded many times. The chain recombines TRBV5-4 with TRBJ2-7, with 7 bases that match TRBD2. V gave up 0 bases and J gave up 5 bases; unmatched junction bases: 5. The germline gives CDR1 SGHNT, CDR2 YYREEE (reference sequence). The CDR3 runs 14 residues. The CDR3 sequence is CASSLALRENEQYF. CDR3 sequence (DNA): TGTGCCAGCAGCTTGGCGTTGCGGGAGAACGAGCAGTACTTC. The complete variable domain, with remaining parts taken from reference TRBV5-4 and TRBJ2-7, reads ETGVTQSPTHLIKTRGQQVTLRCSSQSGHNTVSWYQQALGQGPQFIFQYYREEENGRGNFPPRFSGLQFPNYSSELNVNALELDDSALYLCASSLALRENEQYFGPGTRLTVT.

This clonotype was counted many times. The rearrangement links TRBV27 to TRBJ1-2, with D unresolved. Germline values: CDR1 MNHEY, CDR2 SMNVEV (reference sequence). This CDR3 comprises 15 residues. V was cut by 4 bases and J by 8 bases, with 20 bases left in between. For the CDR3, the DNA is TGTGCCAGCAGTTCTAATTACTACCGACGTGGGGGCTACACCTTC. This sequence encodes CASSSNYYRRGGYTF.

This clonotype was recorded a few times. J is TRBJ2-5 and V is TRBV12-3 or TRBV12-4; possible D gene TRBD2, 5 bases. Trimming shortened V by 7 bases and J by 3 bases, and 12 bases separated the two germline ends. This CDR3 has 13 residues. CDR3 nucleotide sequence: TGTGCCAGCACCTTTAGCGTCGAAGAGACCCAGTACTTC. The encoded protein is CASTFSVEETQYF.

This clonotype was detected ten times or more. The CDR3 region is CASSLGLVRQQETQYF. The DNA for the CDR3 is TGTGCCAGCAGCCTAGGCTTAGTCCGACAGCAAGAGACCCAGTACTTC. The chain has TRBV28 and TRBJ2-5, with a weak D call TRBD1 (5 bases). Germline V gene sequence: CDR1 MDHEN, CDR2 SYDVKM. The CDR3 runs to 16 residues. The germline V and J ends were trimmed by 6 bases and 2 bases, with 19 bases remaining between them.

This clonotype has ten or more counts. The CDR3 region is CSARDRGLAGVLYNEQFF. CDR3 nucleotide sequence: TGCAGTGCTAGAGATCGGGGCCTAGCGGGAGTACTCTACAATGAGCAGTTCTTC. This chain joins TRBV20-1 and TRBJ2-1; 10 bases fit TRBD2. In germline, CDR1 is DFQATT, CDR2 SNEGSKA (reference sequence). There are 18 residues in the CDR3. V gave up 0 bases and J gave up 3 bases; unmatched junction bases: 11.